The T cell receptor (beta chain) described here comes from a study of neurological immune-mediated disorders. The CDR3 spans 15 residues. V dropped 8 bases and J dropped 3; count of bases not matched to a gene: 5. CDR1 is MGHDK, CDR2 SYGVNS, per germline. TCRdb re-analysed the 5' RACE reads in MiXCR, keeping a single row per CDR3 protein. The table lists fewer than 80,000 distinct CDR3 sequences, approximately 4.6% of them singletons. This clonotype was picked up a small number of times. The receptor comes from a woman in her forties or fifties with multiple sclerosis. The sample consisted of PBMCs. This rearrangement joins TRBV25-1 to TRBJ2-3, with 13 bases fitting TRBD2. For the CDR3, the DNA is TGTGCCAGCGGAACTAGCGGGGGGGCTACAGATACGCAGTATTTT. Protein sequence: CASGTSGGATDTQYF.